Listed below are T cell receptor beta chains from one sample, sequenced in a study of blood T cell repertoires in COVID-19. Only in-frame clones appear in the TCRdb table, and some are missing; sequencing was by immunoSEQ multiplex PCR. The sample lists around 250,000 clones, 70% to 90% occurring once. The sequenced sample was PBMCs or T cells enriched from blood (not recorded which). These receptors originate from a young man who had recovered from COVID-19. Both conserved end residues are part of each CDR3. The listing skips clone size in some rows; elsewhere it reads once, few, many or a size class.

>.|TRBV10-3
CAISDLRAGTNYGYTF
>.|TRBV5-1
CASTPETTTGELFF
>.|TRBV5-4
CASSSDRDFTDTQYF
>.|TRBV5-5
CASSLKYRAGGNQPQHF
>.|TRBV5-4
CASSLLTSGQDTGELFF
>.|TRBV10-3
CAISERQAAYEQYF
>.|TRBV14
CASSQGRTSGSFETQYF
>.|TRBV28
CASSSTWVGEHYGYTF
>.|TRBV30
CAWSGVYSNQPQHF
>.|TRBV10-2
CASSARTGGTHQPQHF
>.|TRBV7-3
CASSSGPTGEQYF
>.|TRBV5-1
CASSPQQGTGELFF
>once|TRBV11-3
CASSSNRQVEAFF
>.|TRBV24-1
CATGGRGPEGGDEQFF
>.|TRBV12-3/TRBV12-4
CATRGRAGKLFF
>.|TRBV15
CATSSPRGLEGNIQYF
>.|TRBV20-1
CSASRLAGGGYEQYF
>.|TRBV7-2
CASSLILGQGDTEAFF
>once|TRBV3-1/TRBV3-2
CASSQVFVSSYNSPLHF
>once|TRBV3-1/TRBV3-2
CASSQQGGSLTSWRQETQYF
>.|TRBV5-6
CASSPAPGTGEQYF
>.|TRBV11-2
CASTQGGFHNSPLHF
>.|TRBV28
CASSAPGTGGLIGYTF
>.|TRBV4-2
CASSQDQGYQPQHF
>.|TRBV11-3
CASSLIGQGNGYTF
>.|TRBV28
CASSPLEKPLHF
>few|TRBV11-3
CASSPSGLAGPYEQYF
>.|TRBV29-1
CSAWVGQGYGRETQYF
>.|TRBV5-1
CASSLLSQVIEQFF
>.|TRBV29-1
CSAAGTGSTQYF
>.|TRBV6-1
CASSEIRQGGWAQYF